Described below is a single T cell receptor (beta chain) sequence and its context. The antigen it recognizes is unknown. Nothing much larger sits one base from this clone, and base qualities are not available. TCRbeta CDR3 regions were amplified from genomic DNA using the immunoSEQ Assay, a bias-controlled multiplex PCR. On the study's bioinformatics: The number of nucleated cells in each sample was estimated from the amplification of reference gene primers within the assay. Sequence reads were collapsed and filtered to measure the absolute abundance of every unique TCRbeta CDR3 rearrangement. For each sample, productive Simpson clonality was calculated as the square root of Simpson's diversity index over productive rearrangements. TCRdb took over this immuneACCESS table, retaining in-frame rearrangements with V and J assigned. Such tables are incomplete; in checked studies, under half of the missing clones stem from an unresolved V gene, and the remainder is unexplained. V and J calls and clone size are copied from that table; D and trimming were computed from the DNA. The sample records roughly 150,000 clones, around 87% of which are singletons. The top ten clones comprise around 2.9% of the sample.

The CDR3 goes from the cysteine to the phenylalanine over 15 residues. Only the CDR3 DNA stays, 45 bases, in frame from base 1. Unmatched junction bases come to 5, with V trimmed by 5 bases and J by 2 bases. The germline V gene supplies CDR1 SGHAT and CDR2 FQNNGV. This specimen belongs to a study of blood T cell repertoires in COVID-19 (dated by TCRdb to 2019 to 2021). Regarding the research as a whole: The collaborator samples originated in the United States, Italy and Spain and spanned the acute and convalescent phases of COVID-19. The prospective study material was composed of cDNA or gDNA derived from T cells, B-cell-depleted T cells, or PBMCs. Samples came from the ongoing ImmuneRACE study (first 160 participants) plus 1,254 subjects from 6 global collaborators. Deeply sampled blood TCRbeta repertoires from subjects exposed to, actively infected with, or recovered from COVID-19 were included in the dataset. Where available, HLA class I and class II types were obtained from metadata supplied by the sample provider rather than from assay-based typing. The repertoires were made available in a free public database intended to serve as a resource for research on the immune response to SARS-CoV-2. Sample metadata almost always included a de-identified subject ID, COVID-19 status, age in years and sex. Findings and caveats that apply to the study as a whole: The amount of clinical and demographic metadata varied by source and participant and was provided uncurated.

Whole blood was collected in K2EDTA tubes by collaborating institutions according to the institutions' own protocols. For TCRbeta analysis, collaborators shipped samples in one of three forms: frozen whole blood, isolated PBMCs, or DNA extracted from either of those sample types. The clonotype originates from a woman aged 55 to 70 with active COVID-19. Rearrangement joined TRBV11-2 to TRBJ2-1; the central 8 bases match TRBD1. Sample: peripheral blood. The CDR3 protein sequence reads: CASSIDRGAYNEQFF. The DNA sequence is TGTGCCAGCAGCATCGACAGGGGAGCCTACAATGAGCAGTTCTTC.